This T cell receptor beta chain was sequenced in a study of human T cells and chemical hapten exposure. Whole-study findings and limits: Patch test score was positively correlated with the counts of PT1 expanded TCRs.

TCRdb used MiXCR to reprocess the RACE reads, holding one entry per CDR3 protein. The table lists 180,000 or so distinct CDR3 sequences, about 14% of them singletons. To note about this clonotype: Its antigen remains unidentified.

V lost 2 bases to trimming and J lost 4 bases; unmatched junction nucleotides: 2. Germline loops: CDR1 MGHRA, CDR2 YSYEKL. The CDR3 extends over 15 amino acids. The time point denotes: patch test 1, 2 weeks after DPC sensitization. As for treatment: therapeutic diphenylcyclopropenone sensitization with weekly scalp DPC. The study enrolled 18 to 70-year-old alopecia patients suitable for DPC. The chain has TRBV4-1 and TRBJ1-6; 7 bases are a match to TRBD1. The source material was whole blood, sampled in connection with sensitization to the hapten diphenylcyclopropenone (DPC). The clonotype comes from a woman in her thirties with alopecia areata. Some clones in this sample may be carry-over from other donors' samples. CDR3 in amino acids: CASSQMGQYNSPLHF. In DNA form, the CDR3 reads TGCGCCAGCAGCCAAATGGGACAGTATAATTCACCCCTCCACTTT.